This T cell receptor beta chain was captured in a study of blood T cell repertoires in COVID-19. Looked up from germline, CDR1 is LNHDA and CDR2 is SQIVND (reference sequence). This CDR3 spans 14 amino acids. V shed 5 bases and J shed 9 bases, with 17 bases lying between them. Data came from immunoSEQ multiplex PCR; TCRdb stores just in-frame clones and leaves some out. The repertoire consists of about 320,000 clones, with 85% occurring once and the leading ten covering under 2%. The chain is built from TRBV19 and TRBJ1-5; a possible D gene is TRBD1 (6 bases). The sample was PBMCs or T cells enriched from blood (not recorded which). The sequence was obtained from a woman in her 30s who had been exposed to COVID-19. CDR3 bases: TGTGCCAGTAGTCAAGGGACAAAAGATTGGCCCCAGCATTTT. Protein sequence: CASSQGTKDWPQHF.